This entry is about one T cell receptor beta chain. CDR1 and CDR2 from the germline V gene are SNHLY and FYNNEI. Deletions cut 4 bases from V and 6 bases from J, with 18 bases between. This CDR3 is 15 amino acids long. Measured with immunoSEQ multiplex PCR; TCRdb has only the in-frame clones, and not every one. The sample yields about 310,000 clones, around 87% seen once. The sample originates from a study of blood T cell repertoires in COVID-19. Study-wide context: The origin of the acute and convalescent COVID-19 samples was the United States, Italy and Spain.

This TCR came from a man in his fifties or sixties with active or convalescent COVID-19. Source material: peripheral blood. V gene TRBV2 combines with J gene TRBJ1-1; tentatively, D is TRBD1 (5 bases). This CDR3 reads CASSVQGRGQSEAFF. The CDR3 DNA follows: TGTGCCAGCAGTGTCCAGGGAAGAGGTCAATCTGAAGCTTTCTTT.